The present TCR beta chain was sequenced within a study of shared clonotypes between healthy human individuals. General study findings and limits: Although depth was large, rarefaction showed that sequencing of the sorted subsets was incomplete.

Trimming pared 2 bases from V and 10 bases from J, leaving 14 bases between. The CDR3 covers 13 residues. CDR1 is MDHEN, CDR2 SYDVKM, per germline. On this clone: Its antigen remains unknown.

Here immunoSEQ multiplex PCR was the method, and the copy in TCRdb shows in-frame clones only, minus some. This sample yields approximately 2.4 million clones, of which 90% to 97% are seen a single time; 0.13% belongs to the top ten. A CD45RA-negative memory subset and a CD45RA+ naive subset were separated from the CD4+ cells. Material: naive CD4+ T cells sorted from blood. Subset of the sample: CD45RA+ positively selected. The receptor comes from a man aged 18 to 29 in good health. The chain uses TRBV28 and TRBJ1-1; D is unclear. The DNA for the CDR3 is TGTGCCAGCAGTTTAGGAATCGGGTTCGGAGCTTTCTTT. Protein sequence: CASSLGIGFGAFF. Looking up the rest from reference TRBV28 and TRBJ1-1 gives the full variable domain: DVKVTQSSRYLVKRTGEKVFLECVQDMDHENMFWYRQDPGLGLRLIYFSYDVKMKEKGDIPEGYSVSREKKERFSLILESASTNQTSMYLCASSLGIGFGAFFGQGTRLTVV.